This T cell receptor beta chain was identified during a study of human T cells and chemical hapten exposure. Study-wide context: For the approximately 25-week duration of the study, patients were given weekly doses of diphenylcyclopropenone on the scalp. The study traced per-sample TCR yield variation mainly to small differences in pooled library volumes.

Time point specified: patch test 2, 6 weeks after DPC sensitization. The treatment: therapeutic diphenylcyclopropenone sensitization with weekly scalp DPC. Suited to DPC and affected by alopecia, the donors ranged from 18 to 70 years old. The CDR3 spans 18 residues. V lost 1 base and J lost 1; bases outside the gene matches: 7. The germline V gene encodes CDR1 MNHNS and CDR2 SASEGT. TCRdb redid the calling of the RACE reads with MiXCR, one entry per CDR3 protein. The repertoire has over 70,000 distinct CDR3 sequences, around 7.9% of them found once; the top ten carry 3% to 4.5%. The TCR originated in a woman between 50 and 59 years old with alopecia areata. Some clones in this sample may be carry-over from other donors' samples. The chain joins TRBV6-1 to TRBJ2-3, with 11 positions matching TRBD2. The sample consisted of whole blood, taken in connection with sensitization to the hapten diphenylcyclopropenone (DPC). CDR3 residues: CASSEGSGGARGTDTQYF. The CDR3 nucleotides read TGTGCCAGCAGTGAAGGTAGCGGGGGGGCGAGAGGCACAGATACGCAGTATTTT.